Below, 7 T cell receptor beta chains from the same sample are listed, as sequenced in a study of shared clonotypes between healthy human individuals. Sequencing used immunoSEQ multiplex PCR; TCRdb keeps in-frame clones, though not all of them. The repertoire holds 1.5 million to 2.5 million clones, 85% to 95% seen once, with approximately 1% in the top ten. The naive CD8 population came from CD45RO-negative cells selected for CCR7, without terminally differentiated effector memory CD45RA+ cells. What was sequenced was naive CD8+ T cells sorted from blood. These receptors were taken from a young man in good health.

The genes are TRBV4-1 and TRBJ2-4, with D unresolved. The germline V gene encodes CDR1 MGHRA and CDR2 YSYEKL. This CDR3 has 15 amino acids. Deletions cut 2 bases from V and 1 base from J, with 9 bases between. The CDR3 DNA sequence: TGCGCCAGCAGCCAACTCGACAACGCCAAAAACATTCAGTACTTC. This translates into CASSQLDNAKNIQYF.

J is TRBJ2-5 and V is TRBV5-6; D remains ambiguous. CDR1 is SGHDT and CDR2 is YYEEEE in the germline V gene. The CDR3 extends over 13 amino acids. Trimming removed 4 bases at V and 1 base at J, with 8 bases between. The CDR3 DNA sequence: TGTGCCAGCAGCCTAGAGTTCCAAGAGACCCAGTACTTC. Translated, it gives CASSLEFQETQYF.

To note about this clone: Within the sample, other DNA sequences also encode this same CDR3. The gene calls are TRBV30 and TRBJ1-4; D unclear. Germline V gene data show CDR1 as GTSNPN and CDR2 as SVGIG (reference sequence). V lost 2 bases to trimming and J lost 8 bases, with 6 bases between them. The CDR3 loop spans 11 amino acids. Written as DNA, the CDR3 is TGTGCCTGGAGTCGAGGGGAAAAACTGTTTTTT. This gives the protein CAWSRGEKLFF.

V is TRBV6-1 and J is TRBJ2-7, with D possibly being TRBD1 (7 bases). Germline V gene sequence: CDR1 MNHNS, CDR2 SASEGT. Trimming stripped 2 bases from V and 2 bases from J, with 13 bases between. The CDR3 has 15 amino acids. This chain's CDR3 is CASSEWAGGTYEQYF. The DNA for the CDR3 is TGTGCCAGCAGTGAATGGGCAGGGGGGACCTACGAGCAGTACTTC.

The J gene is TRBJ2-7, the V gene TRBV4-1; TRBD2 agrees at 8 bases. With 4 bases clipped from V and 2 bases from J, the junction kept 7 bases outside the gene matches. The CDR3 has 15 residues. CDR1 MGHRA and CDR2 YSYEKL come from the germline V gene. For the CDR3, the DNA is TGCGCCAGCAGCCTGGCTCTCGGGGGGGCCTACGAGCAGTACTTC. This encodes CASSLALGGAYEQYF.

The CDR3 DNA reads as TGTGCCTTGGCGGTTCCGGGACAGGTGCACTCTGGGGCCAACGTCCTGACTTTC. Its protein product is CALAVPGQVHSGANVLTF. V usage is TRBV30 and J usage is TRBJ2-6, with 8 bases aligning to TRBD1. The CDR3 spans 18 residues. Trimming took 7 bases from V and 0 from J; bases not matched to a gene: 14. Looked up from germline, CDR1 is GTSNPN and CDR2 is SVGIG (reference sequence). The entire variable domain, with the rest obtained from reference TRBV30 and TRBJ2-6, is as follows: SQTIHQWPATLVQPVGSPLSLECTVEGTSNPNLYWYRQAAGRGLQLLFYSVGIGQISSEVPQNLSASRPQDRQFILSSKKLLLSDSGFYLCALAVPGQVHSGANVLTFGAGSRLTVL.

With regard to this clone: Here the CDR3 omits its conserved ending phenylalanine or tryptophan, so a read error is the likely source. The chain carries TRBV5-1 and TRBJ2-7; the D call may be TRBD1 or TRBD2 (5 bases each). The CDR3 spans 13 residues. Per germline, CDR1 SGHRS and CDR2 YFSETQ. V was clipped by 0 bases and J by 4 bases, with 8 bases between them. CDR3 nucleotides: TGCGCCAGCAGCTTGGGTGGGGGTTACGAGCAGTACCTC. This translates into CASSLGGGYEQYL.